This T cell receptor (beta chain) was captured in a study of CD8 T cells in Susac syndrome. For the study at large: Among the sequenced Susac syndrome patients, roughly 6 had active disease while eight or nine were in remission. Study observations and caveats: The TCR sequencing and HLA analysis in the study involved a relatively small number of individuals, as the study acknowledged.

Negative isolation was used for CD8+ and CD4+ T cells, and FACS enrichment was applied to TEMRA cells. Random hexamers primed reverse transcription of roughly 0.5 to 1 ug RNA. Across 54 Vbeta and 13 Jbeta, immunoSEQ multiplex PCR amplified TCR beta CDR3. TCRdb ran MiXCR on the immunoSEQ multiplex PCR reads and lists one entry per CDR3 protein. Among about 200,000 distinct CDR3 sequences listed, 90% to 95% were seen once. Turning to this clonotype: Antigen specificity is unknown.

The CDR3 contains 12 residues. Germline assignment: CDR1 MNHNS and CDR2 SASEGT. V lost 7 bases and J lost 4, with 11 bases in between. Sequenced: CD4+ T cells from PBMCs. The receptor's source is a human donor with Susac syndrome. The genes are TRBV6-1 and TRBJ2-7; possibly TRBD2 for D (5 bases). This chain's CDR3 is CASTPGVYEQYF. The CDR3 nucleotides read TGTGCCAGCACACCCGGGGTATACGAGCAGTACTTC.